This TCR beta chain was captured by sequencing in a study of blood T cell repertoires in COVID-19. On the study more broadly: The analysed material was cDNA or gDNA that came from T cells, B-cell-depleted T cells, or PBMCs.

The CDR3 runs 16 residues. In germline, CDR1 is SGHTA, CDR2 FQGNSA. After removal of 5 bases from V and 2 bases from J, the junction contained 7 bases not matched to a gene. As handled by the study authors: Estimated nucleated cell counts came from reference gene primer amplification. Assay: immunoSEQ multiplex PCR; the TCRdb copy retains only in-frame clones and omits some. V and J calls and clone size come straight from that table; D and trimming were deduced from the DNA. The profile shows some 75,000 clones, approximately 80% of them singletons. One Seattle source followed patients from active infection through their disease course.

The sample taken for sequencing was peripheral blood. The chain combines TRBV7-2 with TRBJ1-5, with TRBD1 identical over 9 bases. The receptor comes from a man between 45 and 60 years old with COVID-19, enrolled during active disease. The CDR3 coding sequence is TGTGCCAGCAGCCCCAGGACAGGGGCGGGCAATCAGCCCCAGCATTTT. Amino acid sequence: CASSPRTGAGNQPQHF.